This entry describes one T cell receptor beta chain. What it binds is not known. This record comes from a study of vaccination effects on CD4 cells after COVID-19. Whole-study results and caveats: Healthy vaccinees had only 1 of 255 vaccine-induced clones cross-react with common cold coronaviruses.

The CDR3 length is 15 residues. The V end lost 0 bases, the J end lost 2 bases, and 11 bases lay between the germline ends. In germline, CDR1 is SGHNT, CDR2 YYREEE (reference sequence). The repertoire was sequenced with immunoSEQ multiplex PCR; TCRdb's copy has only in-frame clones and lacks some. The data show tens of thousands of clones, roughly 73% seen once. ViraFEST used viral peptide pools to expand antigen-specific CD4+ T cells before sequencing. Cultured cells yielded isolated CD4+ T cells after around 9 days. As their vaccination, participants received two doses of either BNT162b2 or mRNA-1273. Vaccinated participants had no history of SARS-CoV-2 infection and tested negative for nucleocapsid antibodies.

The sample was CD4+ T cells from PBMCs cultured with HCoV-OC43 spike peptides, taken after COVID-19 vaccination. Subset indicated: HCoV-OC43 spike overlapping peptide pool stimulation. The chain couples TRBV5-4 to TRBJ1-2; no clear D gene. The origin of this receptor is a human donor who received a COVID-19 vaccine. DNA for the CDR3: TGTGCCAGCAGCTTGGGATTGGCGGCCAACTATGGCTACACCTTC. Encoded protein: CASSLGLAANYGYTF.